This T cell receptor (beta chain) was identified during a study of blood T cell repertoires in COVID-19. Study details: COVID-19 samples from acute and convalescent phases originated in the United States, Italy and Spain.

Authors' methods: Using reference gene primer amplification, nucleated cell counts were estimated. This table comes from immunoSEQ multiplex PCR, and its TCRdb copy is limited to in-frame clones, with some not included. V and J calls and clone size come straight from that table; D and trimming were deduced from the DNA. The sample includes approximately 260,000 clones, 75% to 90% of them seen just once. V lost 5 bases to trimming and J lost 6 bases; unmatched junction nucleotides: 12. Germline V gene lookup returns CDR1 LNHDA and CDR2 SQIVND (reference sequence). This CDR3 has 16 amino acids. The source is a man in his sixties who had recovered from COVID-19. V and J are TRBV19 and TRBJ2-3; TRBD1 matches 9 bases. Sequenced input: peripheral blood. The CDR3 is CASSLRAGTGSDTQYF. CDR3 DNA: TGTGCCAGTAGTCTACGAGCCGGGACAGGGTCCGATACGCAGTATTTT.